This T cell receptor (beta chain) appears in the sequencing data of a study of blood T cell repertoires in COVID-19. Overall study: Sources were T cells, B-cell-depleted T cells, or PBMCs; the material itself was cDNA or gDNA.

This clone was counted a few times. In the same sample, other DNA sequences code for this CDR3. As handled by the study authors: From reference gene primer amplification, estimates of nucleated cell counts were derived. The assay was immunoSEQ multiplex PCR, and TCRdb's table has in-frame clones only and misses some. V and J calls and clone size come straight from that table; D and trimming were deduced from the DNA. The profile covers 300,000 to 400,000 clones, with roughly nine tenths appearing a single time and 3% taken by the ten largest. Trimming stripped 6 bases from V and 3 bases from J, with 9 bases between. Germline V gives CDR1 MDHEN, CDR2 SYDVKM. The CDR3 is 13 residues long.

The receptor comes from a woman under 40 with COVID-19, enrolled during active disease. V and J are TRBV28 and TRBJ1-5; TRBD1 is a possible D gene (6 bases). The sequenced sample consisted of peripheral blood. This CDR3 reads CASRQGNNQPQHF. The CDR3 DNA reads TGTGCCAGCAGACAGGGTAACAATCAGCCCCAGCATTTT.